This T cell receptor (beta chain) was recovered during a study of blood T cell repertoires in COVID-19. Study details: Donors in the United States, Italy and Spain gave samples during acute or convalescent COVID-19. The analysed material was cDNA or gDNA that came from T cells, B-cell-depleted T cells, or PBMCs.

Authors' processing steps: Reference gene primer amplification gave nucleated cell count estimates. Generated by immunoSEQ multiplex PCR, the TCRdb table keeps only in-frame clones and is missing some. V and J calls and clone size are copied from that table; D and trimming were computed from the DNA. The sample lists roughly 100,000 clones, 84% occurring once. With 3 bases clipped from V and 5 bases from J, the junction kept 5 bases outside the gene matches. This CDR3 is 14 amino acids long. This TCR was sampled from a human donor in a cohort sampled during active or convalescent COVID-19. The gene calls are TRBV23-1 and TRBJ2-5; TRBD1 agrees at 8 bases. TRBV23-1 carries the ORF label, with uncertain function. Sequencing input: peripheral blood. In nucleotides, the CDR3 is TGCGCCAGCAGTCAGGACAGGGTGAGGGAGACCCAGTACTTC. Amino acids: CASSQDRVRETQYF.